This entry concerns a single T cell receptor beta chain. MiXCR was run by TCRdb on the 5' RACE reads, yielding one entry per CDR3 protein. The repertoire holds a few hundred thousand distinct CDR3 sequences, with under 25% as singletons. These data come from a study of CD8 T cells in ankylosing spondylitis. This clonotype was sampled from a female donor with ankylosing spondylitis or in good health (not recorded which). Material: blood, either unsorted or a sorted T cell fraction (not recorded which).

The DNA of the CDR3 is TGTGCCAGCAGTCCCCGGACAGGGCGAGAGACCCAGTACTTC. Amino acids: CASSPRTGRETQYF. The chain recombines TRBV27 with TRBJ2-5, with 8 bases fitting TRBD1. The length of the CDR3 is 14 residues. V lost 5 bases and J lost 4; bases outside the gene matches: 6. CDR1 MNHEY and CDR2 SMNVEV come from the germline V gene (reference sequence).